The 29 T cell receptor beta chains in this list originate from one sample, sequenced in a study of CD8 T cells in Susac syndrome. Random-hexamer reverse transcription was applied to about 0.45 to 1 ug RNA. TCRdb ran MiXCR on the immunoSEQ multiplex PCR reads and lists one entry per CDR3 protein. The table records over 150,000 distinct CDR3 sequences, just under 95% of them present only once. The specimen was CD4+ T cells from PBMCs. These receptors originate from a human donor with Susac syndrome.

The rearrangement links TRBV19 to TRBJ2-5; 13 bases map to TRBD2. Germline lookup yields CDR1 LNHDA and CDR2 SQIVND (reference sequence). The CDR3 contains 18 residues. The V and J ends lost 4 bases and 3 bases, in that order; junction bases with no gene match: 11. DNA of the CDR3: TGTGCCAGTAGTAGGAGCCGGACTAGCGGGAGAGCGGAAGAGACCCAGTACTTC. It is translated as CASSRSRTSGRAEETQYF.

The rearrangement joins TRBV5-1 to TRBJ1-1; no clear D gene. Germline CDR1 and CDR2: SGHRS and YFSETQ. The CDR3 has 15 residues. V lost 0 bases and J lost 5, with 14 bases in between. The DNA for the CDR3 is TGCGCCAGCAGCTTGGACGGAGGAGTCACGACTGAAGCTTTCTTT. Translation gives CASSLDGGVTTEAFF.

This clonotype was seen just once. V is TRBV28 and J is TRBJ2-5; possible D gene TRBD2, 5 bases. The CDR3 has 13 residues. Germline loops: CDR1 MDHEN, CDR2 SYDVKM. V dropped 6 bases and J dropped 0 bases, with 8 bases sitting between them. CDR3 residues: CASRLVNQETQYF. The CDR3 region has the DNA TGTGCCAGCAGACTAGTTAACCAAGAGACCCAGTACTTC.

V is TRBV28 and J is TRBJ1-1; TRBD1 matches at 9 bases. The CDR3 consists of 13 residues. Per the germline V gene, CDR1 is MDHEN and CDR2 is SYDVKM. V gave up 6 bases and J gave up 10 bases; unmatched junction bases: 9. The CDR3: CASSRTGGAAAFF. The CDR3 DNA follows: TGTGCCAGCAGCCGCACAGGGGGCGCAGCAGCTTTCTTT.

This clonotype was picked up one time. The J gene is TRBJ1-2, the V gene TRBV7-2; D not certain. Germline CDR1 and CDR2: SGHTA and FQGNSA. The CDR3 has 13 amino acids. The V end was cut by 0 bases, the J end by 11 bases, with 13 bases between. This chain's CDR3 is CASSLALTNPYTF. The CDR3 DNA reads TGTGCCAGCAGCTTAGCGTTAACGAACCCGTACACCTTC.

The rearrangement links TRBV5-1 to TRBJ2-1; TRBD2 matches at 10 bases. V gave up 4 bases and J gave up 10 bases; unmatched junction bases: 11. Germline CDR1 is SGHRS and CDR2 is YFSETQ. There are 15 residues in the CDR3. The CDR3 reads CASSPSGLAPSEQFF. In DNA, the CDR3 is TGCGCCAGCAGCCCGTCGGGACTAGCGCCCTCAGAGCAGTTCTTC.

The V and J genes are TRBV20-1 and TRBJ1-6, with a possible D match to TRBD1 (5 bases). Trimming pared 0 bases from V and 9 bases from J, leaving 18 bases between. The CDR3 is made up of 16 amino acids. Germline V lookup: CDR1 DFQATT, CDR2 SNEGSKA (reference sequence). CDR3 bases: TGCAGTGCTAGAGATACCCCGCAGGGTAATATTTCACCCCTCCACTTT. Encoded protein: CSARDTPQGNISPLHF.

Here the CDR3 reads CASSLQLSAIGNTIYF. The CDR3 coding sequence is TGTGCCAGCAGCTTACAGCTTTCCGCTATTGGAAACACCATATATTTT. This chain uses TRBV7-6 with TRBJ1-3; D ambiguous. Trimming shortened V by 2 bases and J by 3 bases, and 14 bases separated the two germline ends. Germline V gene sequence: CDR1 SGHVS, CDR2 FNYEAQ. The CDR3 is 16 residues long.

This sequence joins TRBV5-4 and TRBJ2-5; 12 nucleotides align to TRBD2. This CDR3 is built from 16 residues. Losses at the gene ends were 4 bases for V and 2 bases for J; bases not matched to a gene: 6. CDR1 SGHNT and CDR2 YYREEE come from the germline V gene (reference sequence). The CDR3 DNA follows: TGTGCCAGCAGCCCCGGACTAGCGGGGTTACAAGAGACCCAGTACTTC. This sequence encodes CASSPGLAGLQETQYF.

This sequence joins TRBV12-3 or TRBV12-4 and TRBJ1-2; D ambiguous. This CDR3 comprises 12 residues. V lost 2 bases to trimming and J lost 13 bases, with 14 bases between them. CDR3 bases: TGTGCCAGCAGTTTACGAGGGCCGGGAAGCACCTTC. As protein: CASSLRGPGSTF.

V gene TRBV5-1 combines with J gene TRBJ1-1; tentative D call: TRBD1 (6 bases). CDR1 is SGHRS and CDR2 is YFSETQ in the germline V gene. The CDR3 covers 13 residues. Trimming removed 2 bases from V and 5 bases from J, with 10 bases in between. CDR3 DNA: TGCGCCAGCAGCTTTGAGGGGGGGACTGAAGCTTTCTTT. Translating gives CASSFEGGTEAFF.

The chain employs TRBV23-1 and TRBJ1-1; D is unclear. TRBV23-1 carries the ORF label, with uncertain function. Trimming shortened V by 4 bases and J by 4 bases, and 13 bases separated the two germline ends. The CDR3 contains 14 residues. The CDR3 DNA follows: TGCGCCAGCAGTCGGTCCAGGTCGAGCACTGAAGCTTTCTTT. This encodes CASSRSRSSTEAFF.

The V gene is TRBV20-1, the J gene TRBJ2-7; 8 positions agree with TRBD2. The CDR3 runs 16 residues. J gave up 0 bases and V 6 bases, and 13 bases lay outside the gene matches. Germline assignment: CDR1 DFQATT and CDR2 SNEGSKA (reference sequence). CDR3 in amino acids: CSANRLSGSRSYEQYF. The DNA of the CDR3 is TGCAGTGCCAACCGGCTCAGCGGGAGTCGCTCCTACGAGCAGTACTTC.

The V and J genes are TRBV2 and TRBJ2-1, with 9 positions matching TRBD1. Trimming took 10 bases from V and 5 from J; bases not matched to a gene: 12. The V gene's germline CDR1 is SNHLY and CDR2 FYNNEI. This CDR3 region has 15 residues. CDR3 nucleotides: TGTGCCATCTCGACCGGGACAGGGCGGAACAATGAGCAGTTCTTC. Protein: CAISTGTGRNNEQFF.

The rearrangement links TRBV20-1 to TRBJ2-5; no clear D gene. Germline CDR1 is DFQATT and CDR2 is SNEGSKA (reference sequence). Trimming cost V 3 bases and J 3 bases, with 8 bases left between them. The CDR3 is 12 residues long. The CDR3 loop is CSASIREETQYF. Written as DNA, the CDR3 is TGCAGTGCTAGTATAAGGGAAGAGACCCAGTACTTC.

With regard to this clonotype: At one end, the junction sequence differs from germline, possibly due to a read error. The CDR3 loop is CAWSVQIADRHF. CDR3 sequence (DNA): TGTGCCTGGAGTGTACAGATAGCCGATCGGCACTTC. This chain connects TRBV30 to TRBJ2-5, with unresolved D. CDR1 and CDR2 (germline): GTSNPN, SVGIG (reference sequence). The CDR3 consists of 12 residues.

The genes are TRBV19 and TRBJ2-3; D is perhaps TRBD2 (6 bases). This CDR3 is 17 amino acids long. CDR1 and CDR2 (germline): LNHDA, SQIVND (reference sequence). V was trimmed by 0 bases and J by 6 bases, leaving 19 bases between them. The CDR3 loop reads CASSIDRGLQRSDTQYF. The CDR3 nucleotides are TGTGCCAGTAGTATAGATCGGGGACTCCAAAGATCCGATACGCAGTATTTT.

The J gene is TRBJ2-7, the V gene TRBV20-1; no clear D gene. Germline CDR1 DFQATT, CDR2 SNEGSKA (reference sequence). Trimming pared 6 bases from V and 3 bases from J, leaving 21 bases between. The CDR3 has 15 residues. The CDR3 DNA is TGCAGTGCCCCAATGATAGGAGTCAAGGTCTACGAGCAGTACTTC. It encodes CSAPMIGVKVYEQYF.

This chain uses TRBV21-1 with TRBJ2-5; the D call TRBD2 from the table was never checked on the DNA. TRBV21-1 is a known pseudogene. The CDR3 runs 17 residues. CDR3 nucleotide sequence: TGTGCCAGCATCAAAGGTGGGGGAGGTAGGGAGGAAGAGACCCAGTACTTC. This gives the protein CASIKGGGGREEETQYF.

This chain links TRBV7-9 with TRBJ1-1; 7 bases line up with TRBD1. The CDR3 runs to 16 residues. Trimming at V came to 5 bases and at J to 2 bases, leaving 11 bases not matched to a gene. The germline V gene encodes CDR1 SEHNR and CDR2 FQNEAQ (reference sequence). This chain's CDR3 is CASSRGQARGNTEAFF. The CDR3, as DNA: TGTGCCAGCAGCCGAGGACAGGCCCGAGGAAACACTGAAGCTTTCTTT.

The V gene is TRBV30, the J gene TRBJ2-1; maybe TRBD2 (5 bases). This CDR3 comprises 15 residues. Trimming shortened V by 1 base and J by 6 bases, and 16 bases separated the two germline ends. Germline values: CDR1 GTSNPN, CDR2 SVGIG (reference sequence). The CDR3 reads CAWSGGVRLSNEQFF. In nucleotides, the CDR3 is TGTGCCTGGAGTGGGGGAGTCCGGCTAAGCAATGAGCAGTTCTTC.

CDR3 nucleotides: TGTGCCAGCAGCTTGGGACAGGCGGCCACTGAAGCTTTCTTT. Translating gives CASSLGQAATEAFF. The rearrangement links TRBV7-9 to TRBJ1-1; 8 bases line up with TRBD1. The CDR3 runs 14 residues. The ends lost 3 bases at V and 4 bases at J; junction bases unmatched: 4. Germline CDR1 reads SEHNR; CDR2 reads FQNEAQ (reference sequence).

V gene TRBV20-1 combines with J gene TRBJ2-7, with 10 bases fitting TRBD2. The J segment lost 2 bases and the V segment lost 3 bases, leaving 10 bases of the junction unmatched. Germline V CDR1 and CDR2: DFQATT, SNEGSKA (reference sequence). The CDR3 runs 16 residues. CDR3 amino acids: CSASRVGLAGAYEQYF. The CDR3 DNA sequence: TGCAGTGCTAGTCGCGTTGGTCTAGCGGGAGCCTACGAGCAGTACTTC.

The chain has TRBV7-9 and TRBJ2-1, with a tentative D call TRBD1 (6 bases). There are 14 residues in the CDR3. V was pared by 2 bases and J by 10 bases, with 15 bases between. The germline V gene has CDR1 SEHNR and CDR2 FQNEAQ (reference sequence). This CDR3 reads CASSLSGQNIEQFF. The CDR3 DNA is TGTGCCAGCAGCTTATCGGGACAAAACATCGAGCAGTTCTTC.

This chain links TRBV18 with TRBJ2-5; no clear D gene. The CDR3 is made up of 13 amino acids. V lost 3 bases, J lost 5 bases, and 10 bases lay in between. Germline loops: CDR1 KGHSH, CDR2 LQKENI. The CDR3 bases are TGTGCCAGCTCACCCAGCACTGGGGAGACCCAGTACTTC. Residues: CASSPSTGETQYF.

The chain carries TRBV7-8 and TRBJ2-3, with 9 bases matching TRBD1. The junction had 2 bases not matched to a gene; V was cut back by 5 bases and J by 5 bases. Germline assignment: CDR1 SGHVS and CDR2 FQNEAQ. This CDR3 is built from 13 residues. The CDR3 protein is CASSHRGQDTQYF. In DNA, the CDR3 is TGTGCCAGCAGCCACAGGGGGCAAGATACGCAGTATTTT.

This clonotype was observed once. The genes are TRBV20-1 and TRBJ2-5; D possibly corresponds to TRBD2 (6 bases). The CDR3 length is 13 residues. With 0 bases removed from V and 4 bases from J, the gap between germline ends came to 9 bases. Germline V gene data show CDR1 as DFQATT and CDR2 as SNEGSKA (reference sequence). CDR3 in amino acids: CSARELAGETQYF. In DNA, the CDR3 is TGCAGTGCTAGAGAACTAGCCGGAGAGACCCAGTACTTC.

The chain employs TRBV19 and TRBJ1-6, with D tentatively TRBD1 (5 bases). This CDR3 region has 14 residues. Germline-derived CDR1 and CDR2 are LNHDA and SQIVND (reference sequence). Trimming removed 6 bases at V and 10 bases at J, with 16 bases between. CDR3 region: CASSFQGDRSPLHF. CDR3 sequence (DNA): TGTGCCAGTAGCTTCCAAGGGGACCGCTCACCCCTCCACTTT. The variable domain in full, completed from reference TRBV19 and TRBJ1-6, reads DGGITQSPKYLFRKEGQNVTLSCEQNLNHDAMYWYRQDPGQGLRLIYYSQIVNDFQKGDIAEGYSVSREKKESFPLTVTSAQKNPTAFYLCASSFQGDRSPLHFGNGTRLTVT.

The chain employs TRBV7-9 and TRBJ2-7, with TRBD2 matching over 7 bases. CDR1 and CDR2 (germline): SEHNR, FQNEAQ (reference sequence). The CDR3 spans 14 residues. With 7 bases clipped from V and 7 bases from J, the junction kept 13 bases outside the gene matches. CDR3 amino acids: CASTLGGEAGEQYF. In nucleotides, the CDR3 is TGTGCCAGCACCCTAGGAGGGGAAGCGGGGGAGCAGTACTTC.